These 16 T cell receptor beta chains were all obtained from the same sample, sequenced in a study of breast tumors, draining lymph nodes, adjacent tissues. TCRdb independently ran MiXCR on the multiplex PCR reads; one entry per CDR3 protein. The table has some 170,000 distinct CDR3 sequences, about 34% seen once. The lymph nodes were axillary draining lymph nodes from breast cancer patients. The sequenced material came from axillary lymph node tissue. These TCRs come from a female donor with breast cancer. Some clones in this sample may be carry-over from other donors' samples.

The rearrangement uses TRBV12-3 or TRBV12-4 and TRBJ2-7; 11 bases are a match to TRBD2. J gave up 3 bases and V 2 bases, and 3 bases lay outside the gene matches. The CDR3 is made up of 15 amino acids. The DNA for the CDR3 is TGTGCCAGCAGTTTAAACGGGACTAGCGGCTACGAGCAGTACTTC. Amino acid sequence: CASSLNGTSGYEQYF.

This clonotype came up many times. V usage is TRBV19 and J usage is TRBJ2-2, with 8 bases aligning to TRBD1. V shed 5 bases and J 4 bases; nucleotides not matched to a gene: 3. The germline V gene encodes CDR1 LNHDA and CDR2 SQIVND (reference sequence). This CDR3 region has 14 residues. For the CDR3, the DNA is TGTGCCAGTAGTGAACAGGGGGTCACCGGGGAGCTGTTTTTT. It yields the protein CASSEQGVTGELFF. Using reference TRBV19 and TRBJ2-2 for the parts outside the CDR3, the full variable domain is DGGITQSPKYLFRKEGQNVTLSCEQNLNHDAMYWYRQDPGQGLRLIYYSQIVNDFQKGDIAEGYSVSREKKESFPLTVTSAQKNPTAFYLCASSEQGVTGELFFGEGSRLTVL.

This rearrangement joins TRBV14 to TRBJ2-5; TRBD2 is a possible D gene (7 bases). Per the germline V gene, CDR1 is SGHDN and CDR2 is FVKESK. V lost 1 base, J lost 5 bases, and 26 bases lay in between. This CDR3 has 19 amino acids. In nucleotides, the CDR3 is TGTGCCAGCAGCCAAGCCTCCCTCCGGTCTATGGGGGGGGCGGAGACCCAGTACTTC. It is translated as CASSQASLRSMGGAETQYF.

This clonotype has ten or more counts. The rearrangement joins TRBV20-1 to TRBJ1-2; D is unclear. This CDR3 is 12 amino acids long. Germline lookup yields CDR1 DFQATT and CDR2 SNEGSKA (reference sequence). V lost 0 bases, J lost 5 bases, and 7 bases lay in between. CDR3 DNA: TGCAGTGCTAGAGATCGGGAATATGGCTACACCTTC. Protein product: CSARDREYGYTF.

This clonotype was seen a few times. The chain recombines TRBV27 with TRBJ1-1; 9 bases are shared with TRBD1. After removal of 0 bases from V and 11 bases from J, the junction contained 10 bases not matched to a gene. This CDR3 is built from 15 residues. CDR1 and CDR2 (germline): MNHEY, SMNVEV (reference sequence). The CDR3 spells CASSLSPRRQGGAFF. In DNA, the CDR3 is TGTGCCAGCAGTTTATCCCCCCGACGACAGGGGGGCGCTTTCTTT.

The V and J genes are TRBV5-1 and TRBJ1-2, with D tentatively TRBD1 (5 bases). Trimming pared 0 bases from V and 8 bases from J, leaving 14 bases between. Germline CDR1 and CDR2: SGHRS and YFSETQ. This CDR3 spans 14 amino acids. CDR3: CASSLDSGNGGYTF. The CDR3 region has the DNA TGCGCCAGCAGCTTGGATTCAGGGAATGGAGGCTACACCTTC.

This clonotype was seen at least ten times. The gene calls are TRBV7-9 and TRBJ1-2; D unclear. CDR3 length: 11 residues. The germline V gene has CDR1 SEHNR and CDR2 FQNEAQ (reference sequence). V lost 8 bases to trimming and J lost 4 bases, with 8 bases between them. The DNA for the CDR3 is TGTGCCAGCTTGAGCATCTATGGCTACACCTTC. Protein: CASLSIYGYTF.

This clonotype was counted many times. The chain combines TRBV2 with TRBJ1-4; unclear D gene. The ends were cut back, 7 bases at V and 8 bases at J, with 14 bases in the middle. The CDR3 runs 13 residues. Germline V gives CDR1 SNHLY, CDR2 FYNNEI. The CDR3 sequence is CASIRLWREKLFF. The CDR3 DNA follows: TGTGCCAGCATTAGGCTCTGGAGGGAAAAACTGTTTTTT.

On this clonotype: A much larger clone lies a single base off, so this may be a read error. This chain joins TRBV6-2 or TRBV6-3 and TRBJ2-3; 9 nucleotides align to TRBD2. With V trimmed by 4 bases and J by 6 bases, 5 bases remained unmatched. The CDR3 runs 14 residues. The V gene's germline CDR1 is MNHEY and CDR2 SVGEGT. CDR3 nucleotide sequence: TGTGCCAGCAGTTCGCGGGGGGGGCTTGATACGCAGTATTTT. Its protein product is CASSSRGGLDTQYF.

In this sample, this clonotype turned up many times. The chain joins TRBV2 to TRBJ2-3, with 8 bases identical to TRBD1. V was clipped by 5 bases and J by 2 bases; unmatched bases: 3. Germline CDR1 SNHLY, CDR2 FYNNEI. This CDR3 is built from 14 residues. The CDR3 bases are TGTGCCAGCAGTCAGGGGGCGAACACAGATACGCAGTATTTT. It specifies CASSQGANTDTQYF.

This clonotype was seen many times. The chain has TRBV2 and TRBJ2-7; 9 nucleotides match TRBD1. CDR1 is SNHLY, CDR2 FYNNEI, per germline. The trim removed 5 bases at V and 4 bases at J, leaving 9 bases unmatched. The CDR3 is made up of 15 amino acids. The CDR3 DNA reads TGTGCCAGCAGTAGTAACGGACAGGGGTCTTACGAGCAGTACTTC. Encoded protein: CASSSNGQGSYEQYF.

This clonotype was counted many times. The chain links TRBV20-1 to TRBJ2-7, with a possible D match to TRBD2 (6 bases). From germline, CDR1 is DFQATT and CDR2 SNEGSKA (reference sequence). V lost 3 bases to trimming and J lost 2 bases, with 17 bases between them. This CDR3 contains 15 residues. The CDR3 loop is CSARPAIAATYEQYF. The CDR3 DNA follows: TGCAGTGCTAGGCCCGCCATAGCGGCAACCTACGAGCAGTACTTC.

In its sample, this clonotype was seen a few times. It may be a read error: a sequence one base away is much more abundant. This sequence joins TRBV19 and TRBJ2-1; 7 positions agree with TRBD1. Per germline, CDR1 LNHDA and CDR2 SQIVND (reference sequence). This CDR3 contains 18 residues. This CDR3 reads CASSIGGQTYPWANEPFF. As DNA, the CDR3 is TGTGCCAGTAGTATAGGGGGACAGACCTACCCCTGGGCGAATGAGCCGTTCTTC.

This clonotype has a count of ten or more. The CDR3 loop reads CASRGGVATNEKLFF. The CDR3 nucleotides read TGTGCCAGCAGAGGCGGGGTTGCAACTAATGAAAAACTGTTTTTT. The J gene is TRBJ1-4, the V gene TRBV27, with D uncertain. Germline V gives CDR1 MNHEY, CDR2 SMNVEV (reference sequence). Trimming left V 6 bases short and J 0 bases short, with 11 bases between. This CDR3 contains 15 residues.

In this sample, this clonotype turned up many times. The chain carries TRBV5-1 and TRBJ2-5, with D possibly being TRBD1 or TRBD2 (5 bases each). The CDR3 extends over 14 amino acids. Between the trimmed V and J ends, which lost 4 bases and 5 bases, there was a span of 15 bases. Germline CDR1 and CDR2: SGHRS and YFSETQ. The CDR3: CASSLRDLRETQYF. The CDR3 region has the DNA TGCGCCAGCAGCCTCCGGGACCTCAGGGAGACCCAGTACTTC.

This clonotype was seen repeatedly, ten times or more. The CDR3 DNA reads as TGTGCCAGCAGCTTAGTCGCAGGGGCAAACGAGCAGTACTTC. The encoded protein is CASSLVAGANEQYF. V gene TRBV7-9 combines with J gene TRBJ2-7; D might be TRBD1 (6 bases). CDR3 length: 14 residues. The V and J ends lost 1 base and 5 bases respectively, with 12 bases between them. Germline V gives CDR1 SEHNR, CDR2 FQNEAQ (reference sequence).